The 5 T cell receptor beta chains in this list originate from one sample, sequenced in a study of cytomegalovirus exposure and HLA in healthy donors. This table comes from immunoSEQ multiplex PCR, and its TCRdb copy is limited to in-frame clones, with some not included. The repertoire holds 90,000 to 150,000 clones, with 86% as singletons. The sample consisted of PBMCs. The receptors originated from a man between 18 and 29 years old in good health and CMV-seronegative.

The V gene is TRBV5-6, the J gene TRBJ2-7; no clear D. The CDR3 covers 15 residues. V shed 4 bases and J shed 3 bases, with 17 bases lying between them. Germline V gene sequence: CDR1 SGHDT, CDR2 YYEEEE. The CDR3 region has the DNA TGTGCCAGCAGCCTTGTTCACCTACGCGGCTACGAGCAGTACTTC. Translated: CASSLVHLRGYEQYF.

The rearrangement uses TRBV7-2 and TRBJ1-5; 8 positions agree with TRBD1. Germline-derived CDR1 and CDR2 are SGHTA and FQGNSA. The CDR3 has 15 amino acids. Trimming removed 5 bases from V and 1 base from J; junction bases left unmatched: 4. The CDR3, as DNA: TGTGCCAGCAGCGCCGACAGGGGAAGCAATCAGCCCCAGCATTTT. Amino acid sequence: CASSADRGSNQPQHF.

V is TRBV6-5 and J is TRBJ2-7; tentatively, D is TRBD1 (6 bases). Germline lookup yields CDR1 MNHEY and CDR2 SVGAGI. Trimming took 6 bases from V and 0 from J, leaving 9 bases between them. CDR3 length: 13 residues. CDR3: CASREDSSYEQYF. CDR3 coding DNA: TGTGCCAGCAGAGAGGACAGCTCCTACGAGCAGTACTTC.

This clone was detected once. The chain employs TRBV7-9 and TRBJ1-4; 7 nucleotides agree with TRBD1. The J segment lost 8 bases and the V segment lost 5 bases, leaving 11 bases of the junction unmatched. The CDR3 sequence is 15 residues long. Germline CDR1 reads SEHNR; CDR2 reads FQNEAQ (reference sequence). CDR3 region: CASSPDRARAEKLFF. The DNA of the CDR3 is TGTGCCAGCAGCCCCGACAGGGCGAGGGCGGAAAAACTGTTTTTT.

This CDR3 is CASSEAITSSYEQYF. DNA of the CDR3: TGTGCCAGCAGTGAAGCTATAACGAGCTCCTACGAGCAGTACTTC. The genes are TRBV6-1 and TRBJ2-7; D is uncertain. V was shortened by 0 bases and J by 0 bases, with 9 bases between the two germline ends. CDR1 MNHNS and CDR2 SASEGT come from the germline V gene. CDR3 length equals 15 residues.